This is a list of T cell receptor beta chains from one sample in a study of identical twins. TCRdb reprocessed the 5' RACE reads with MiXCR, giving one entry per CDR3 protein. The data hold approximately 190,000 distinct CDR3 sequences, with approximately 15% observed a single time. The same specimen was also included in a second study, on T cells expressing NK-cell markers.

Sequencing was performed on CD8+ T cells sorted from blood. The receptors stem from a woman aged 18-29 years in good health. The conserved cysteine and the conserved F or W are not part of the CDR3 here.

V gene	J gene	CDR3 protein
TRBV5-6	TRBJ2-3	ASSLGSTSTDTQY
TRBV6-1	TRBJ2-1	ASSGREGNEQF
TRBV6-2/TRBV6-3	TRBJ2-3	ASSSTEREVYTDTQY
TRBV4-3	TRBJ2-1	ASSHDTGSSYNEQF
TRBV27	TRBJ2-7	ASSPGQGNEQY
TRBV20-1	TRBJ2-1	SASKPEQF
TRBV12-3/TRBV12-4	TRBJ2-7	ASSSGDRFSEQY
TRBV27	TRBJ2-7	ASRLLVGYEQY
TRBV20-1	TRBJ2-1	SAKGVAGAYNEQF
TRBV13	TRBJ2-1	ASSLKLAGDHNEQF
TRBV4-3	TRBJ2-5	ASSQDGLAGPTQY
TRBV6-5	TRBJ1-2	ASTGGYEGYT
TRBV9	TRBJ2-3	ASSSPERGYSTDTQY
TRBV6-5	TRBJ2-1	ASSYPGRDEQF
TRBV9	TRBJ2-2	ASSGLAGGVNTGELF
TRBV6-1	TRBJ1-5	ASRKADRGQRPQH
TRBV21-1	TRBJ2-7	ASSSSQDGPFYEQY
TRBV7-2	TRBJ1-4	ASRQRSWDNEKLF
TRBV6-1	TRBJ1-5	ASSETLRGGYQPQH
TRBV5-1	TRBJ2-5	ASSLGTSGAYQETQY
TRBV12-3/TRBV12-4	TRBJ2-4	ASSLGGAGGPSNIQY
TRBV29-1	TRBJ2-1	SVPRAVSSYNEQF
TRBV20-1	TRBJ2-1	SARDQREYNEQF
TRBV3-1	TRBJ2-1	ASSQALGLALYNEQF
TRBV12-5	TRBJ2-1	ASGLVGRVNEQF
TRBV18	TRBJ2-7	ASSLPLGEGSYEQY
TRBV5-1	TRBJ2-5	ASSFSGGPGVPAETQY
TRBV7-2	TRBJ2-3	ASSLGGISTDTQY
TRBV5-1	TRBJ1-5	ASSSTGSGGQPQH
TRBV7-8	TRBJ1-1	ASSTDGRGVRMNTEAF
TRBV5-5	TRBJ2-3	ASSLDSPTDTQY
TRBV5-1	TRBJ1-2	ASSLDSPYGYT
TRBV5-1	TRBJ2-7	ASSLRQAAYEQY
TRBV6-1	TRBJ2-5	ASSTQGAKETQY
TRBV12-3/TRBV12-4	TRBJ1-2	ASTDRDRGLVTYGYT
TRBV2	TRBJ2-1	ASREGTSNEQF
TRBV5-5	TRBJ1-2	ASRTNLEELLNYGYT
TRBV30	TRBJ2-7	AWTDGYEQY
TRBV27	TRBJ2-3	ASSLSETDTQY
TRBV20-1	TRBJ2-1	SARDPLAGGGYSYNEQF
TRBV7-8	TRBJ2-3	ASSVTSGADTDTQY
TRBV20-1	TRBJ2-3	SARSRSSTDTQY
TRBV5-1	TRBJ2-2	ASSLQPGELF
TRBV7-9	TRBJ2-2	ASSLRLATGELF
TRBV12-3/TRBV12-4	TRBJ2-2	ASSSLGELF
TRBV29-1	TRBJ2-7	SVTPGDSYEQY
TRBV6-2/TRBV6-3	TRBJ1-2	ASSYWDLRGYT